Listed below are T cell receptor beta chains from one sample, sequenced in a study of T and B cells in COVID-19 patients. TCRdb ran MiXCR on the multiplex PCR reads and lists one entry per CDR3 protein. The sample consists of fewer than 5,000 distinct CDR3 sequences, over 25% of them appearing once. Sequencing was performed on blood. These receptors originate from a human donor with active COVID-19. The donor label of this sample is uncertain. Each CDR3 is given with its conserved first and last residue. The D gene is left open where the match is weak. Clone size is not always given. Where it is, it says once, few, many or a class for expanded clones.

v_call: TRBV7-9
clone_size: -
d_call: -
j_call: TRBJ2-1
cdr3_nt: TGTGCCAGCAGCTTGACTCTCGGTGAGCAGTTCTTC
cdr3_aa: CASSLTLGEQFF

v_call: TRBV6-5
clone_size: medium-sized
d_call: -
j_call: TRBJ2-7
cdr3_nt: TGTGCCAGCAGAACTAGGGTGAGCTCCTACGAGCAGTACTTC
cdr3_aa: CASRTRVSSYEQYF

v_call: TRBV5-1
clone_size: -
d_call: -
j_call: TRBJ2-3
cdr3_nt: TGCGCCAGCATCCACCCCGGCACAGATACGCAGTATTTT
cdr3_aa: CASIHPGTDTQYF

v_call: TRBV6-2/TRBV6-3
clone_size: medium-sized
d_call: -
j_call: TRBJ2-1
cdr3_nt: TGTGCCAGCAGGCCCGGGACAATGGGCGGTGAGCAGTTCTTC
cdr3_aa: CASRPGTMGGEQFF

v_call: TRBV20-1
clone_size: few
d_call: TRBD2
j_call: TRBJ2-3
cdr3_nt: TGCAGTGCTAGATCTAGCGGACTCACAGATACGCAGTATTTT
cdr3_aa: CSARSSGLTDTQYF

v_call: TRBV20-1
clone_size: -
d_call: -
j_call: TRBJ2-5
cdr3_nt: TGCAGTGCTGCCAAAGAAGAGACCCAGTACTTC
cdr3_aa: CSAAKEETQYF

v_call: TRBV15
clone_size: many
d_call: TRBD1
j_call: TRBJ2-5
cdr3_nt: TGTGCCACCAGACAGGGGGCGGGGGAGACCCAGTACTTC
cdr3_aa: CATRQGAGETQYF

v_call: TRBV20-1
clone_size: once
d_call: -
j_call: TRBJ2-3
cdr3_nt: TGCAGTGCCGGGACTCAGGCTACGCAGTATTTT
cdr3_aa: CSAGTQATQYF

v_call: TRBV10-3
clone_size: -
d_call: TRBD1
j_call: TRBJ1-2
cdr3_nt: TGTGCCATCAGTTTGACAGGGGGCAACTATGGCTACACCTTC
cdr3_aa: CAISLTGGNYGYTF

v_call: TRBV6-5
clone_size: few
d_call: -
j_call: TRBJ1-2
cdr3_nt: TGTGCCAGCAGTTACTCAGGCGGCGGCTACACCTTC
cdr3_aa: CASSYSGGGYTF

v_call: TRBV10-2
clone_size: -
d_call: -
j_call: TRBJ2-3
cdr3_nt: TGCGCCAGCAGAGCGAACATAGGGACACCCCGAGAGACAGATACGCAGTATTTT
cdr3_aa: CASRANIGTPRETDTQYF

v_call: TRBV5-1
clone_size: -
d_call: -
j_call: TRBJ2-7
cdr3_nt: TGTGCCAGCAGCTTGCGGGGTGACGCAGCCTACGAGCAGTACTTC
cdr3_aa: CASSLRGDAAYEQYF

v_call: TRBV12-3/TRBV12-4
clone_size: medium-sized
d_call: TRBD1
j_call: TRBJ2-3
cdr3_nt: TGTGCCAGCGAGGGGGCCACAGATACGCAGTATTTT
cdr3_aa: CASEGATDTQYF

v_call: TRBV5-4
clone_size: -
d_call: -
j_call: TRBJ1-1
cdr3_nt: TGTGCCAGCAGGCGAGGGGCGCGGCCTGAAGCTTTCTTT
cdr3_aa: CASRRGARPEAFF

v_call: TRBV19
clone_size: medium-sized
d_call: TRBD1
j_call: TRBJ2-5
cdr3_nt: TGTGCCAGTAGTTCCCGGACAGGGGGCGCAAAAATACAACAGACCCAGTACTTC
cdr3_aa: CASSSRTGGAKIQQTQYF

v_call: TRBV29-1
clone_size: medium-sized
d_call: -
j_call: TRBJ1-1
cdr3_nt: TGCAGCGTAAGGGCCCTGGGGAGCACTGAAGCTTTCTTT
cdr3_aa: CSVRALGSTEAFF

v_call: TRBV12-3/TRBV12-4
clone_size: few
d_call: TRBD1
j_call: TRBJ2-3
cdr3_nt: TGTGCCAGCAGCCCAGCCACAGGGGGCGCGACAGATACGCAGTATTTT
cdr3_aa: CASSPATGGATDTQYF

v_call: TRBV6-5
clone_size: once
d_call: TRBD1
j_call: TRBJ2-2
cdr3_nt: TGTGCCAGCAGTTACTCGACAGGGGGCTACACCGGGGAGCTGTTTTTT
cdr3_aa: CASSYSTGGYTGELFF

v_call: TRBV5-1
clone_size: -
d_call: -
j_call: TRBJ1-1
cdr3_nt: TGCGCCAGCAGCTTGGGGGACATCCAGAACACTGAAGCTTTCTTT
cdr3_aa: CASSLGDIQNTEAFF

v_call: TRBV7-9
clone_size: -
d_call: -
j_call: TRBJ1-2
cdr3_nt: TGTGCCAGCAGCTTTACTGGAACTTATGGCTACACCTTC
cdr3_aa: CASSFTGTYGYTF

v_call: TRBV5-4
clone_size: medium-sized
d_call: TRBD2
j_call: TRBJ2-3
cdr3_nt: TGTGCCAGCAGCTTCGGCGGGGGAGACACAGATACGCAGTATTTT
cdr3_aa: CASSFGGGDTDTQYF

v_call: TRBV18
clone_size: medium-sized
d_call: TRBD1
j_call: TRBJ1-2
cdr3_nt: TGTGCCAGCTCACCCAGTAGGACAGGGGATGGCTACACCTTC
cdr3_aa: CASSPSRTGDGYTF

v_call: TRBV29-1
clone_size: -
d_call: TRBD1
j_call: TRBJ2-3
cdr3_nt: TGCAGCGTTGAAAACAGGGGGCGCACAGATACGCAGTATTTT
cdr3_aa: CSVENRGRTDTQYF

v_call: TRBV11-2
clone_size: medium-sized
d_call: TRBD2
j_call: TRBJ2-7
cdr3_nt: TGTGCCAGCAGCTCCTGGACTAGCGGGGCCTACGAGCAGTACTTC
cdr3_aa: CASSSWTSGAYEQYF

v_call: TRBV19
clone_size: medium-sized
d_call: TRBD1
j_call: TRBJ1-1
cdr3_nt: TGTGCCAGTAGTCGAGACAGGGGAGTAACTGAAGCTTTCTTT
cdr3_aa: CASSRDRGVTEAFF

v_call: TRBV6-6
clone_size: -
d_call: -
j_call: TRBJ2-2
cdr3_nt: TGTGCCAGCAGTTACACAGGGGGGGGGAACACCGGGGAGCTGTTTTTT
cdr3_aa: CASSYTGGGNTGELFF

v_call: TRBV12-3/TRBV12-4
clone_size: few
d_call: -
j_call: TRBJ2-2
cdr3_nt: TGTGCCAGCAGCTTATACCCGGGTTCCACCGGGGAGCTGTTTTTT
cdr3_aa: CASSLYPGSTGELFF

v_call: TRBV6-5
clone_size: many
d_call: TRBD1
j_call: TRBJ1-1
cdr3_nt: TGTGCCAGCACCCGAACAGGGGGGAACACTGAAGCTTTCTTT
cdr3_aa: CASTRTGGNTEAFF

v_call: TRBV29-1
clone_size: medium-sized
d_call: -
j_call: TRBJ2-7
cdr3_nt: TGCAGCGTTGTGTGGGGGTACGAGCAGTACTTC
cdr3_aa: CSVVWGYEQYF

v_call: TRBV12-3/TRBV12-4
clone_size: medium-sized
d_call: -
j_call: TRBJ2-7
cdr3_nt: TGTGCCAGCAGTTCAGACTATAACGAGCAGTACTTC
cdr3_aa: CASSSDYNEQYF

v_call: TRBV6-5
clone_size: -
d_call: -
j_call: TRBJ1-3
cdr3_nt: TGTGCCAGCAGTTACCGGGGTAGTTCTGGAAACACCATATATTTT
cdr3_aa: CASSYRGSSGNTIYF

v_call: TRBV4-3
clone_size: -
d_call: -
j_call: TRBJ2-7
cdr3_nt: TGCGCCAGCAGCCAAGATCGGGGGAGTATGTACGAGCAGTACTTC
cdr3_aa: CASSQDRGSMYEQYF

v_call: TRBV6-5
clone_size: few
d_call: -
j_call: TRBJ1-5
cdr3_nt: TGTGCCAGCAGAGAAGGACAGTTGGATCAGCCCCAGCATTTT
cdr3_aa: CASREGQLDQPQHF

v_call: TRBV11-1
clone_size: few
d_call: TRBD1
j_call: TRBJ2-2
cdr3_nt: TGTGCCAGCAGCCGGGACGGGACAGGGGAGACCGGGGAGCTGTTTTTT
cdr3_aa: CASSRDGTGETGELFF

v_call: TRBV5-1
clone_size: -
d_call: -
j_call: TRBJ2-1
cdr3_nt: TGCGCCAGCAGCCAGGGGGGCAACAATGAGCAGTTCTTC
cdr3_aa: CASSQGGNNEQFF

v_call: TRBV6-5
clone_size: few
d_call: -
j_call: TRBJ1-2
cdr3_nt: TGTGCCAGCAGTGAAAACCGGGGGATGAACTATGGCTACACCTTC
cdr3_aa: CASSENRGMNYGYTF

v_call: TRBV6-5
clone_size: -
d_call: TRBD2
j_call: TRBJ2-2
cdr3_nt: TGTGCCAGCAACGCCGGGACTATATACGCTGCGAACACCGGGGAGCTGTTTTTT
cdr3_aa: CASNAGTIYAANTGELFF

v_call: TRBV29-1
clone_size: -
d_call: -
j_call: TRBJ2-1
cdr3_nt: TGCAGCGGCCACGGGGGCCTGGACAATGAGCAGTTCTTC
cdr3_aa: CSGHGGLDNEQFF

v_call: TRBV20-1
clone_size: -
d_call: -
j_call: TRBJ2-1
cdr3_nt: TGCAGTGCTCACTACAGGTTTAGCTCCTACAATGAGCAGTTCTTC
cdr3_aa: CSAHYRFSSYNEQFF

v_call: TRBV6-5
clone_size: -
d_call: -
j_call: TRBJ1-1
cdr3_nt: TGTGCCAGCAGTTACTCAGGCAGTAACACTGAAGCTTTCTTT
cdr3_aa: CASSYSGSNTEAFF

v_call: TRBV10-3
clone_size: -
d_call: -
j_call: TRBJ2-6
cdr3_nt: TGTGCCATCAGACCGACGGGGGCGGGCGGGGCCAACGTCCTGACTTTC
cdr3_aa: CAIRPTGAGGANVLTF

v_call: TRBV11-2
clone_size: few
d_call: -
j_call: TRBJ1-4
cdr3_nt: TGTGCCAGCAGCTTGTTCAGAACGAATGAAAAACTGTTTTTT
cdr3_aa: CASSLFRTNEKLFF

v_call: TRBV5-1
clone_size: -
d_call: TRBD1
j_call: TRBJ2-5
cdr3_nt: TGCGCCAGCAGCCTGACAGGGATCCAAGAGACCCAGTACTTC
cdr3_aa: CASSLTGIQETQYF

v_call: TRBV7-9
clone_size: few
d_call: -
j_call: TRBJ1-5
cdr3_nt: TGTGCCAGCAGCTTAGCGGGAGAGAACAGGGTTAGCAATCAGCCCCAGCATTTT
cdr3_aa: CASSLAGENRVSNQPQHF

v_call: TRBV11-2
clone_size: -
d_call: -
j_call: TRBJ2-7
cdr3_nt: TGTGCCAGCACCCGAGTCGGGTCAGGGATTGCCGAGCAGTACTTC
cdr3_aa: CASTRVGSGIAEQYF